This passage covers 8 T cell receptor beta chains from one sample sequenced in a study of T cell repertoires in ileal Crohn's disease. Clones were read by immunoSEQ multiplex PCR, and TCRdb kept only the in-frame ones, dropping some. The sample records some 4,500 clones, approximately 78% being singletons. The sequenced material came from ileal tissue. These receptors came from an adult with Crohn's disease.

The chain couples TRBV11-2 to TRBJ2-7, with 8 bases lining up with TRBD1. V lost 5 bases to trimming and J lost 1 base; unmatched junction nucleotides: 1. Germline V gene lookup returns CDR1 SGHAT and CDR2 FQNNGV. The CDR3 is 13 residues long. Written as DNA, the CDR3 is TGTGCCAGCAGCCGGGACAGGTCCTACGAGCAGTACTTC. Protein product: CASSRDRSYEQYF.

The chain joins TRBV30 to TRBJ1-2; D ambiguous. Per germline, CDR1 GTSNPN and CDR2 SVGIG (reference sequence). CDR3 length equals 16 residues. V lost 0 bases, J lost 4 bases, and 18 bases lay in between. The CDR3 DNA follows: TGTGCCTGGAGTGTACGCGGGGTCGCAACTGGCTATGGCTACACCTTC. As protein: CAWSVRGVATGYGYTF.

This clone was detected once. The CDR3 coding sequence is TGTGCCAGCCAGGAGGGAGGGTCTCATTCACCCCTCCACTTT. It yields the protein CASQEGGSHSPLHF. The V gene is TRBV9, the J gene TRBJ1-6; unclear D gene. The CDR3 is made up of 14 amino acids. Germline V CDR1 and CDR2: SGDLS, YYNGEE. The ends were cut back, 7 bases at V and 8 bases at J, with 16 bases in the middle.

V usage is TRBV6-4 and J usage is TRBJ1-1, with 8 bases fitting TRBD1. From germline, CDR1 is MRHNA and CDR2 SNTAGT. This CDR3 is built from 14 residues. The ends lost 6 bases at V and 3 bases at J; junction bases unmatched: 6. CDR3 sequence reads: CASSLQGGDTEAFF. CDR3 DNA: TGTGCCAGCAGCTTACAGGGGGGGGACACTGAAGCTTTCTTT.

The V and J genes are TRBV18 and TRBJ2-1; 14 positions match TRBD2. The CDR3 extends over 16 amino acids. The V and J ends lost 3 bases and 6 bases, in that order; junction bases with no gene match: 4. Germline V lookup: CDR1 KGHSH, CDR2 LQKENI. The CDR3 region is CASSPPTSGGGNEQFF. The CDR3 nucleotides read TGTGCCAGCTCACCTCCGACTAGCGGGGGGGGCAATGAGCAGTTCTTC.

This chain uses TRBV2 with TRBJ2-7; D is unresolved. The V gene lost 0 bases and the J gene lost 2 bases, with 11 bases spanning the gap. CDR1 and CDR2 from the germline V gene are SNHLY and FYNNEI. This CDR3 has 15 residues. The CDR3 DNA reads as TGTGCCAGCAGTGAAGCGGCTCGAGGAACCTACGAGCAGTACTTC. Translating gives CASSEAARGTYEQYF.

The CDR3 region has the DNA TGTGCCAGTAGTATCGGACAGGCGAGTTGGGATGGCTACACCTTC. It specifies CASSIGQASWDGYTF. The chain uses TRBV19 and TRBJ1-2, with TRBD1 identical over 7 bases. After removal of 3 bases from V and 6 bases from J, the junction contained 10 bases not matched to a gene. The germline gives CDR1 LNHDA, CDR2 SQIVND (reference sequence). CDR3 length: 15 amino acids.

The chain recombines TRBV25-1 with TRBJ2-3; D gene unclear. This CDR3 has 12 residues. Germline assignment: CDR1 MGHDK and CDR2 SYGVNS. V was clipped by 6 bases and J by 0 bases, with 4 bases between them. CDR3 bases: TGTGCCAGCAGCCGGAGCACAGATACGCAGTATTTT. Its protein is CASSRSTDTQYF. The variable domain in full, with the rest retrieved from reference TRBV25-1 and TRBJ2-3, is EADIYQTPRYLVIGTGKKITLECSQTMGHDKMYWYQQDPGMELHLIHYSYGVNSTEKGDLSSESTVSRIRTEHFPLTLESARPSHTSQYLCASSRSTDTQYFGPGTRLTVL.